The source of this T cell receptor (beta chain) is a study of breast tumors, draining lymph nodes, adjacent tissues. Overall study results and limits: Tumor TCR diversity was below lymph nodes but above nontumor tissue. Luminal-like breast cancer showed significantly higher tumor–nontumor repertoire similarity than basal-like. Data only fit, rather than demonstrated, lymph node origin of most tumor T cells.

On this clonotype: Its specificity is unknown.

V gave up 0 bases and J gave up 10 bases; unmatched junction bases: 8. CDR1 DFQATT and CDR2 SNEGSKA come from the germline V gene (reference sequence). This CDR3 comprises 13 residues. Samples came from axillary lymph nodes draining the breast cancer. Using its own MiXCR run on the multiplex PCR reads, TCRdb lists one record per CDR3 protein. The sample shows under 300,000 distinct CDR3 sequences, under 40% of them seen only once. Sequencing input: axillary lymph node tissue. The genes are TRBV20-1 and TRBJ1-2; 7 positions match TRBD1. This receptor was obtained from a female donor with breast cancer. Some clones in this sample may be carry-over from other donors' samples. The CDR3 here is CSARDRDSCAYTF. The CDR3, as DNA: TGCAGTGCTAGAGACCGGGACAGCTGTGCCTACACCTTC.